The 21 T cell receptor beta chains reported below all come from one sample, sequenced in a study of blood T cell repertoires in COVID-19. Libraries were prepared by immunoSEQ multiplex PCR; TCRdb keeps only in-frame clonotypes and omits some of them. Of about 160,000 clones detected, 80% to 90% appear once; the ten largest clones hold around 3.5%. Sequencing was done on a sample of peripheral blood. These receptors came from a man aged 70-80 years with acute or convalescent COVID-19.

This clone was observed a handful of times. The chain links TRBV13 to TRBJ2-7; the D gene is possibly TRBD2 (6 bases). The V gene's germline CDR1 is PRHDT and CDR2 FYEKMQ (reference sequence). There are 17 residues in the CDR3. V shed 1 base and J shed 0 bases, with 16 bases lying between them. The CDR3 nucleotides are TGTGCCAGCAGCTTAGAGGGACTGGGGTCAAGCTCCTACGAGCAGTACTTC. It specifies CASSLEGLGSSSYEQYF.

As regards this clone: Additional DNA sequences in this sample encode the identical CDR3. The rearrangement joins TRBV29-1 to TRBJ2-3, with 8 bases fitting TRBD1. The V gene's germline CDR1 is SQVTM and CDR2 ANQGSEA. With V trimmed by 2 bases and J by 3 bases, 1 base remained unmatched. The CDR3 is made up of 13 amino acids. The CDR3 protein is CSVEQGATDTQYF. The CDR3 DNA is TGCAGCGTTGAACAGGGGGCTACAGATACGCAGTATTTT.

This chain links TRBV29-1 with TRBJ2-1; D is possibly TRBD2 (6 bases). Trimming pared 4 bases from V and 0 bases from J, leaving 7 bases between. This CDR3 contains 13 residues. Germline CDR1 SQVTM, CDR2 ANQGSEA. The CDR3 is CSVGGVSYNEQFF. The CDR3 coding sequence is TGCAGCGTTGGGGGGGTCTCCTACAATGAGCAGTTCTTC.

This clone was counted a single time. The rearrangement uses TRBV7-3 and TRBJ2-3, with TRBD2 identical over 14 bases. Trimming at V came to 4 bases and at J to 5 bases, leaving 2 bases not matched to a gene. Germline V lookup: CDR1 SGHTA, CDR2 FQGTGA. This CDR3 region has 15 residues. The CDR3 spells CASSSTSGRGDTQYF. CDR3 bases: TGTGCCAGCAGCTCGACTAGCGGGAGGGGAGATACGCAGTATTTT.

The CDR3 sequence is CASSYYGGRDGYTF. The CDR3 nucleotides are TGTGCCAGCAGTTACTACGGGGGGCGCGATGGCTACACCTTC. The chain employs TRBV6-5 and TRBJ1-2, with D tentatively TRBD1 (6 bases). This CDR3 is built from 14 residues. The germline gives CDR1 MNHEY, CDR2 SVGAGI. V lost 1 base and J 6 bases, leaving 12 bases between the germline ends.

This chain joins TRBV5-5 and TRBJ1-5, with a possible D match to TRBD1 (6 bases). CDR3 length: 15 amino acids. Germline V gene lookup returns CDR1 SGHKS and CDR2 YYEKEE (reference sequence). Trimming removed 0 bases from V and 13 bases from J, with 20 bases in between. The CDR3 sequence: CASSLAWGPGDVQHF. Here the CDR3 DNA reads TGTGCCAGCAGCTTGGCCTGGGGGCCCGGGGACGTGCAGCATTTT. Based on the CDR3 plus reference TRBV5-5 and TRBJ1-5, the full variable domain is DAGVTQSPTHLIKTRGQQVTLRCSPISGHKSVSWYQQVLGQGPQFIFQYYEKEERGRGNFPDRFSARQFPNYSSELNVNALLLGDSALYLCASSLAWGPGDVQHFGDGTRLSIL.

The V gene is TRBV12-5, the J gene TRBJ2-7; no reliable D call. CDR3 length: 16 amino acids. Trimming took off 0 bases at V and 2 bases at J, with 14 bases between the two ends. CDR1 is LGHNT, CDR2 FRNRAP, per germline. CDR3 nucleotide sequence: TGTGCTAGTGGTTTGGTAATATCCTCTCCCCCCTACGAGCAGTACTTC. This sequence encodes CASGLVISSPPYEQYF.

The sample holds one count of this clone. The chain links TRBV7-2 to TRBJ2-7; 13 bases map to TRBD2. CDR1 is SGHTA and CDR2 is FQGNSA in the germline V gene. The CDR3 is made up of 15 amino acids. V was pared by 2 bases and J by 6 bases, with 4 bases of the junction left unmatched. The DNA for the CDR3 is TGTGCCAGCAGCTTAACGGGACTAGCGGGAACCGAGCAGTACTTC. It encodes CASSLTGLAGTEQYF.

This chain links TRBV18 with TRBJ2-7; 8 nucleotides agree with TRBD1. The CDR3 is 15 amino acids. V shed 2 bases and J 5 bases; nucleotides not matched to a gene: 8. Germline loops: CDR1 KGHSH, CDR2 LQKENI. In nucleotides, the CDR3 is TGTGCCAGCTCACCAGTGACAGGGGATCAAAACGAGCAGTACTTC. Translated, it gives CASSPVTGDQNEQYF.

This chain connects TRBV28 to TRBJ1-1; D is perhaps TRBD1 (6 bases). Germline V gene lookup returns CDR1 MDHEN and CDR2 SYDVKM. The CDR3 is 17 residues long. Deletions cut 4 bases from V and 1 base from J, with 19 bases between. CDR3 DNA: TGTGCCAGCAGTTCCCCCACCTTCATACAGGGGAACACTGAAGCTTTCTTT. This codes for CASSSPTFIQGNTEAFF.

The V and J genes are TRBV5-1 and TRBJ2-1; TRBD2 matches at 9 bases. The V gene's germline CDR1 is SGHRS and CDR2 YFSETQ. The CDR3 has 15 amino acids. The ends lost 0 bases at V and 8 bases at J; junction bases unmatched: 6. In DNA form, the CDR3 reads TGCGCCAGCAGCTTGGGAGCGGGGGGCGGGGATGAGCAGTTCTTC. Its protein is CASSLGAGGGDEQFF.

A few counts support this clone. The chain uses TRBV28 and TRBJ1-1; D is possibly TRBD1 (6 bases). The CDR3 is 14 residues long. CDR1 and CDR2 from the germline V gene are MDHEN and SYDVKM. V was cut by 1 base and J by 6 bases, with 12 bases left in between. The CDR3 spells CASSLSAGVSEAFF. The DNA for the CDR3 is TGTGCCAGCAGTTTATCAGCAGGGGTGTCTGAAGCTTTCTTT.

The chain is built from TRBV7-2 and TRBJ2-3; 11 bases match TRBD2. In germline, CDR1 is SGHTA, CDR2 FQGNSA. The CDR3 has 16 residues. V was pared by 4 bases and J by 2 bases, with 5 bases of the junction left unmatched. The CDR3 nucleotides read TGTGCCAGCAGCTCTATAGCGGGAGGGGACACAGATACGCAGTATTTT. This sequence encodes CASSSIAGGDTDTQYF.

The V call is TRBV3-1 (or the pseudogene TRBV3-2), the J call TRBJ2-7; TRBD1 matches at 7 bases. This CDR3 comprises 13 residues. After removal of 4 bases from V and 1 base from J, the junction contained 1 base not matched to a gene. Germline CDR1 is LGHDT and CDR2 is YNNKEL (reference sequence). CDR3 amino acids: CASSLGQSYEQYF. CDR3 in DNA: TGTGCCAGCAGCCTGGGACAGTCCTACGAGCAGTACTTC.

The V and J genes are TRBV28 and TRBJ1-1; no reliable D call. The germline CDR1 and CDR2 sequences are MDHEN and SYDVKM. The CDR3 extends over 13 amino acids. Trimming pared 5 bases from V and 1 base from J, leaving 8 bases between. The DNA of the CDR3 is TGTGCCAGCAGTCCAGGTTGGAACACTGAAGCTTTCTTT. It codes for CASSPGWNTEAFF.

The gene calls are TRBV3-1 (or the pseudogene TRBV3-2) and TRBJ2-2; 8 bases match TRBD2. CDR3 size: 15 residues. Trimming cost V 4 bases and J 5 bases; bases outside gene matches: 6. Per germline, CDR1 LGHDT and CDR2 YNNKEL (reference sequence). In DNA form, the CDR3 reads TGTGCCAGCAGCCCCAGAAGCGGGAGTACCGGGGAGCTGTTTTTT. It codes for CASSPRSGSTGELFF.

The rearrangement links TRBV11-2 to TRBJ1-6, with a possible D match to TRBD1 (6 bases). V lost 1 base, J lost 12 bases, and 13 bases lay in between. The CDR3 contains 14 residues. Germline values: CDR1 SGHAT, CDR2 FQNNGV. The CDR3 is CASSLGGHPRPLHF. CDR3 nucleotides: TGTGCCAGCAGCTTAGGGGGACATCCGAGACCCCTCCACTTT.

This clone was seen more than once but under ten times. The chain couples TRBV30 to TRBJ2-1, with 14 bases matching TRBD2. This CDR3 is 17 amino acids long. The trim removed 3 bases at V and 6 bases at J, leaving 10 bases unmatched. Germline CDR1 and CDR2: GTSNPN and SVGIG (reference sequence). The CDR3 DNA is TGTGCCTGGAGATGGGGGACTAGCGGGAGTCGTTTCAATGAGCAGTTCTTC. Translation: CAWRWGTSGSRFNEQFF.

The table lists this clone with a count of one. The chain is built from TRBV5-4 and TRBJ2-3; TRBD2 aligns across 11 bases. This CDR3 is 15 amino acids long. Germline V gives CDR1 SGHNT, CDR2 YYREEE (reference sequence). V shed 5 bases and J 3 bases; nucleotides not matched to a gene: 5. CDR3 region: CASRSGLAETDTQYF. CDR3 DNA: TGTGCCAGCAGGTCGGGACTAGCGGAAACAGATACGCAGTATTTT.

The chain uses TRBV19 and TRBJ2-5; TRBD2 matches 9 bases. CDR1 and CDR2 (germline): LNHDA, SQIVND (reference sequence). The V segment lost 4 bases and the J segment 1 base; nucleotides outside the gene matches: 7. This CDR3 is 16 amino acids long. CDR3 amino acids: CASSRGASGAQETQYF. The CDR3 nucleotides are TGTGCCAGTAGTAGGGGGGCTAGCGGGGCCCAAGAGACCCAGTACTTC.

The genes are TRBV30 and TRBJ2-5; 9 bases align to TRBD1. Germline V lookup: CDR1 GTSNPN, CDR2 SVGIG (reference sequence). The CDR3 loop spans 16 amino acids. J was trimmed by 0 bases and V by 1 base; bases with no gene match: 6. CDR3 sequence: CAWSAGTGTYQETQYF. The CDR3 DNA follows: TGTGCCTGGAGTGCCGGGACAGGGACGTACCAAGAGACCCAGTACTTC.